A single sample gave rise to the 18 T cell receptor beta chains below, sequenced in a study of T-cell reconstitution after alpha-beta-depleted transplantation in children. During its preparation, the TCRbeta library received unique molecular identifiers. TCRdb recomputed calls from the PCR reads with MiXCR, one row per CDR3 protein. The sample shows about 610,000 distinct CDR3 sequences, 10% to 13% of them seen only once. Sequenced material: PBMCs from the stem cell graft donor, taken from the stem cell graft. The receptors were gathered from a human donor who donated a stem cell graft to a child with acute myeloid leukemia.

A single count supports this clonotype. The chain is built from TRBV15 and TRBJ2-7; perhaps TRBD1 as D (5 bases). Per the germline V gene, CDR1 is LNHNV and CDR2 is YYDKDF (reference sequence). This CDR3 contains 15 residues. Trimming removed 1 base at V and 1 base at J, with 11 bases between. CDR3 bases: TGTGCCACCAGCAGAGCCGTGACAGAATCCTACGAGCAGTACTTC. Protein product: CATSRAVTESYEQYF.

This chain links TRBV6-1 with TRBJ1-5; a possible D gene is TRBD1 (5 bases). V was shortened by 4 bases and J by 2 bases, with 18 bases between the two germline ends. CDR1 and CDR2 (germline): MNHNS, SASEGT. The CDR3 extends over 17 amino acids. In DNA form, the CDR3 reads TGTGCCAGCAGTGCCGGGACCGCCGTTTTAGGCAATCAGCCCCAGCATTTT. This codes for CASSAGTAVLGNQPQHF.

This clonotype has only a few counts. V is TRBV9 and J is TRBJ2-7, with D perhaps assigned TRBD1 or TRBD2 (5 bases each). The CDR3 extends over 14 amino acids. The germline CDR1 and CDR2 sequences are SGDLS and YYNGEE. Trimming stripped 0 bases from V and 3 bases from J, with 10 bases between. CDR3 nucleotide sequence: TGTGCCAGCAGCGTAGGAGGGGCCCGCTACGAGCAGTACTTC. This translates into CASSVGGARYEQYF. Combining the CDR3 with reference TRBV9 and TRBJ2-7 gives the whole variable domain DSGVTQTPKHLITATGQRVTLRCSPRSGDLSVYWYQQSLDQGLQFLIQYYNGEERAKGNILERFSAQQFPDLHSELNLSSLELGDSALYFCASSVGGARYEQYFGPGTRLTVT.

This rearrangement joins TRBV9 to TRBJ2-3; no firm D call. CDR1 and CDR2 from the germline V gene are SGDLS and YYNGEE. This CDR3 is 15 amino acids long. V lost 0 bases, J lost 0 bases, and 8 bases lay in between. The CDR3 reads CASSVEPSSTDTQYF. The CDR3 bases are TGTGCCAGCAGCGTAGAACCGTCTAGCACAGATACGCAGTATTTT.

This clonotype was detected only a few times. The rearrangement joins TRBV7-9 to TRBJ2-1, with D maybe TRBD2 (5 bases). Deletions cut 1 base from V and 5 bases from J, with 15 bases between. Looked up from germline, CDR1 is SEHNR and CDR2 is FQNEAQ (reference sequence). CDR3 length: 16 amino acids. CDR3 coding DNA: TGTGCCAGCAGCTTAGTAAGGGCTAGCTACCACAATGAGCAGTTCTTC. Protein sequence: CASSLVRASYHNEQFF.

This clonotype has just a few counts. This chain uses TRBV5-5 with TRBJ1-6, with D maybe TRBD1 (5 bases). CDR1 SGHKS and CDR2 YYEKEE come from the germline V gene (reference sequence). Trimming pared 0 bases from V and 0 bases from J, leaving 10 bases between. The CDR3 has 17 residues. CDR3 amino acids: CASSLEGRSSYNSPLHF. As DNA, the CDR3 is TGTGCCAGCAGCTTGGAGGGGAGGAGCTCCTATAATTCACCCCTCCACTTT.

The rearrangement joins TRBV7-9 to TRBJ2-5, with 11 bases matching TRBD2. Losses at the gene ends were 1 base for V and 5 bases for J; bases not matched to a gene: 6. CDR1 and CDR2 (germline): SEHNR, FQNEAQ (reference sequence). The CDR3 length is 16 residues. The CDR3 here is CASSLVTSGSNETQYF. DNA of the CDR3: TGTGCCAGCAGCTTAGTTACTAGCGGGAGCAATGAGACCCAGTACTTC.

Here the CDR3 reads CASSLLTSGRSDTQYF. Written as DNA, the CDR3 is TGTGCCAGCAGTTTATTGACTAGCGGGAGATCAGATACGCAGTATTTT. J is TRBJ2-3 and V is TRBV27, with 12 positions matching TRBD2. V trimming: 1 base; J trimming: 4 bases; junction bases outside the gene matches: 3. The CDR3 runs 16 residues. Germline V CDR1 and CDR2: MNHEY, SMNVEV (reference sequence).

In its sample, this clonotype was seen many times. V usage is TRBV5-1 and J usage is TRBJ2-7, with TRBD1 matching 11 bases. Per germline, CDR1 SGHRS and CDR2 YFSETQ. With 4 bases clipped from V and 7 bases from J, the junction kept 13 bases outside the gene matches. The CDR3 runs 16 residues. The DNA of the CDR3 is TGCGCCAGCAGCCAAGACTCCGCCGGGACAGGGGGTGAGCAGTACTTC. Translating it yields CASSQDSAGTGGEQYF.

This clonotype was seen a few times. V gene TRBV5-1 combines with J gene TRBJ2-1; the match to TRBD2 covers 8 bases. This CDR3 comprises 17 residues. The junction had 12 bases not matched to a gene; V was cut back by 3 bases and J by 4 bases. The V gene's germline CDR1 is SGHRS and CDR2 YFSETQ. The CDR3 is CASSSFLAGGGYNEQFF. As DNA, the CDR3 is TGCGCCAGCAGCTCTTTCTTGGCGGGAGGCGGGTACAATGAGCAGTTCTTC.

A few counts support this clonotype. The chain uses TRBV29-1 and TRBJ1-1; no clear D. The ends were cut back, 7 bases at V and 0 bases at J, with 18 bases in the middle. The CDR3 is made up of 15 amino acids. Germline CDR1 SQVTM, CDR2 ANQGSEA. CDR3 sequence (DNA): TGCAGCGCCCAAGATTCGATGGCCCTGAACACTGAAGCTTTCTTT. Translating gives CSAQDSMALNTEAFF.

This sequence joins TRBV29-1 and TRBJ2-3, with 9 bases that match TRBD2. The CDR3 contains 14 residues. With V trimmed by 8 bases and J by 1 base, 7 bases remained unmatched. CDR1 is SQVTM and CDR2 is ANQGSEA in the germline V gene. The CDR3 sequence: CSLTSGMGTDTQYF. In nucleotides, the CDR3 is TGCAGCCTGACTAGCGGCATGGGCACAGATACGCAGTATTTT.

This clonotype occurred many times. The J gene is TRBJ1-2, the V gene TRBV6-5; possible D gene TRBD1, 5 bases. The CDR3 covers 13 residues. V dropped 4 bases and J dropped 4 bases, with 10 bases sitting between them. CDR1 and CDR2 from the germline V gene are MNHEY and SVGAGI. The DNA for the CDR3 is TGTGCCAGCAGTTTAGGGGCAGGCTATGGCTACACCTTC. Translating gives CASSLGAGYGYTF.

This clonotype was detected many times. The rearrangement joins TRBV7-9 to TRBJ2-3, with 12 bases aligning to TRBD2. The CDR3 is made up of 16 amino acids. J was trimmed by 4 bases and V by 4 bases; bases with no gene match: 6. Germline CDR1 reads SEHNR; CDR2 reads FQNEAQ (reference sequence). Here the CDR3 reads CASSSTSGSNADTQYF. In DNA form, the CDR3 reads TGTGCCAGCAGCTCGACTAGCGGGAGTAATGCAGATACGCAGTATTTT.

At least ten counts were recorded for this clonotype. CDR3 loop: CASSESVRGETQYF. CDR3 nucleotide sequence: TGTGCCAGCAGTGAATCAGTGCGGGGGGAGACCCAGTACTTC. This chain links TRBV25-1 with TRBJ2-5; TRBD2 matches 7 bases. This CDR3 region has 14 residues. From germline, CDR1 is MGHDK and CDR2 SYGVNS. The V gene end was trimmed by 1 base and the J gene end by 5 bases; junction bases not matched to a gene: 4. The full variable domain, with the rest looked up from reference TRBV25-1 and TRBJ2-5, is EADIYQTPRYLVIGTGKKITLECSQTMGHDKMYWYQQDPGMELHLIHYSYGVNSTEKGDLSSESTVSRIRTEHFPLTLESARPSHTSQYLCASSESVRGETQYFGPGTRLLVL.

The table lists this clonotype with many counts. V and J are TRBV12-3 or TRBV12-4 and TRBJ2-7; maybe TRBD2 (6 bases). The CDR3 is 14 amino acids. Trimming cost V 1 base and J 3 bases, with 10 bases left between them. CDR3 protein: CASSLVGGGYEQYF. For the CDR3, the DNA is TGTGCCAGCAGTTTAGTCGGGGGAGGCTACGAGCAGTACTTC.

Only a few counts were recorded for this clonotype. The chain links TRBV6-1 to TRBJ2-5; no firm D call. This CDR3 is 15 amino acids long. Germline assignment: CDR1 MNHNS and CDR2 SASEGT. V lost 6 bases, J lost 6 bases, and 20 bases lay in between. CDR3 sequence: CASSSAGRPSKTQYF. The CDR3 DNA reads TGTGCCAGCAGCTCCGCTGGCCGGCCCTCCAAGACCCAGTACTTC.

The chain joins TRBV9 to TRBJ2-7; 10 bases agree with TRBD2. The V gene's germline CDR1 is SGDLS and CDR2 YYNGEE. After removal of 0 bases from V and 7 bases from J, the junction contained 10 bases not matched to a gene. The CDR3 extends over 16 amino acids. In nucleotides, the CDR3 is TGTGCCAGCAGCGTAGAGCTAGCGGGAGCCCCGAGGGAGCAGTACTTC. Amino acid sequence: CASSVELAGAPREQYF.